The 17 T cell receptor beta chains below all came from one sample that was sequenced in a study of blood T cells in healthy people across ages (dated by TCRdb to about 2015). Receptor amplification or capture employed 5' RACE. For sequencing, an Illumina HiSeq 2500 was employed. A second PCR of about 6 to 11 cycles was performed with a sample-barcoded 5' primer and a J-beta primer mix. TCRdb cleaned the public reads at Q25 with fastp, built clones with MiXCR and kept in-frame beta chains. Each entry merges the rows of one CDR3 protein and shows their most common DNA and genes. The sample profile shows approximately 690,000 distinct CDR3 sequences; around 38% of them were found once. The top ten constitute 25% to 30% of the sample. Sequencing used blood. These TCRs come from a man at least 80 years old in good health.

This clonotype appeared a few times. The rearrangement uses TRBV6-6 and TRBJ2-7; 10 nucleotides match TRBD1. CDR3 length: 14 amino acids. Germline-derived CDR1 and CDR2 are MNHNY and SVGAGI (reference sequence). J gave up 5 bases and V 1 base, and 2 bases lay outside the gene matches. The CDR3: CASSYFGTGDEQYF. CDR3 DNA: TGTGCCAGCAGTTACTTTGGGACAGGGGACGAGCAGTACTTC.

About this clonotype itself: Mismatch with germline at one junction end may stem from a read error. The chain employs TRBV7-8 and TRBJ2-5; D perhaps matches TRBD1 (6 bases). Germline loops: CDR1 SGHVS, CDR2 FQNEAQ. The CDR3 sequence is 14 residues long. The CDR3 loop reads CASRPDSTREAQYF. CDR3 coding DNA: TGTGCCAGCAGACCGGACAGCACAAGAGAGGCCCAGTACTTC.

The V and J genes are TRBV6-5 and TRBJ2-7; the match to TRBD1 covers 7 bases. In germline, CDR1 is MNHEY, CDR2 SVGAGI. J gave up 2 bases and V 1 base, and 8 bases lay outside the gene matches. CDR3 length: 16 residues. CDR3 sequence: CASSYFTRDRPYEQYF. The CDR3 DNA follows: TGTGCCAGCAGTTACTTCACCCGGGACAGACCCTACGAGCAGTACTTC.

This clonotype was detected ten times or more. This chain uses TRBV4-2 with TRBJ2-7, with TRBD2 as a possible D gene (5 bases). Deletions cut 2 bases from V and 7 bases from J, with 15 bases between. This CDR3 has 14 amino acids. From germline, CDR1 is LGHNA and CDR2 YNFKEQ. The CDR3 nucleotides read TGTGCCAGCAGCCAATATAGTGCAACGGGGGAGCAGTACTTC. It is translated as CASSQYSATGEQYF.

About this clonotype itself: The junction shows a germline mismatch at one end, possibly a read error. V gene TRBV12-3 or TRBV12-4 combines with J gene TRBJ2-3; D remains unclear. The CDR3 has 14 amino acids. DNA of the CDR3: TGTGCCAGCAGTTTAACCGCAGTCACAGATACGCGGTATTTT. It translates to CASSLTAVTDTRYF.

The V and J genes are TRBV7-2 and TRBJ2-1; TRBD2 agrees at 8 bases. Germline assignment: CDR1 SGHTA and CDR2 FQGNSA. CDR3 length equals 14 residues. J was trimmed by 6 bases and V by 5 bases; bases with no gene match: 6. CDR3 DNA: TGTGCCAGCAGCCCAGCCGGGACTAGCAATGAGCAGTTCTTC. Translating gives CASSPAGTSNEQFF. The complete variable domain, with remaining parts taken from reference TRBV7-2 and TRBJ2-1, reads GAGVSQSPSNKVTEKGKDVELRCDPISGHTALYWYRQSLGQGLEFLIYFQGNSAPDKSGLPSDRFSAERTGGSVSTLTIQRTQQEDSAVYLCASSPAGTSNEQFFGPGTRLTVL.

Here the CDR3 reads CASSATSVDTQYF. DNA of the CDR3: TGTGCCAGCAGCGCGACTTCGGTGGATACGCAGTATTTT. V usage is TRBV7-2 and J usage is TRBJ2-3; no firm D call. Germline V CDR1 and CDR2: SGHTA, FQGNSA. The ends were cut back, 5 bases at V and 6 bases at J, with 12 bases in the middle. This CDR3 has 13 amino acids.

The table lists this clonotype with many counts. V and J are TRBV28 and TRBJ2-5; 8 nucleotides agree with TRBD2. This CDR3 has 13 amino acids. V gave up 2 bases and J gave up 11 bases; unmatched junction bases: 7. Germline CDR1 MDHEN, CDR2 SYDVKM. DNA of the CDR3: TGTGCCAGCAGTTTAAGCGGGAGAAATGGGCAGTACTTC. Translation: CASSLSGRNGQYF.

The chain recombines TRBV7-2 with TRBJ2-1; the D is unclear. The CDR3 covers 16 residues. Germline-derived CDR1 and CDR2 are SGHTA and FQGNSA. V was shortened by 4 bases and J by 2 bases, with 15 bases between the two germline ends. CDR3 sequence reads: CASSSDPTRAYNEQFF. CDR3 sequence (DNA): TGTGCCAGCAGCTCAGACCCTACTCGGGCCTACAATGAGCAGTTCTTC.

This clonotype came up many times. This chain uses TRBV4-3 with TRBJ2-3; D is unclear. From germline, CDR1 is LGHNA and CDR2 YSLEER. The length of the CDR3 is 16 residues. V was shortened by 4 bases and J by 1 base, with 15 bases between the two germline ends. CDR3 sequence (DNA): TGCGCCAGCAGCCTCGAAATAGGCTTCCGCACAGATACGCAGTATTTT. Translation gives CASSLEIGFRTDTQYF.

The chain combines TRBV4-2 with TRBJ2-4; D could derive from TRBD1 or TRBD2 (5 bases each). Trimming took 3 bases from V and 1 from J, leaving 13 bases between them. This CDR3 is 16 amino acids long. Per germline, CDR1 LGHNA and CDR2 YNFKEQ. In nucleotides, the CDR3 is TGTGCCAGCAGCCACAGGGACCGTCAGGCCAAAAACATTCAGTACTTC. Protein: CASSHRDRQAKNIQYF.

This clonotype was counted between two and nine times. J is TRBJ2-1 and V is TRBV15, with D tentatively TRBD1 or TRBD2 (5 bases each). CDR1 is LNHNV and CDR2 is YYDKDF in the germline V gene (reference sequence). Trimming pared 4 bases from V and 1 base from J, leaving 11 bases between. The CDR3 totals 15 residues. In DNA form, the CDR3 reads TGTGCCACCAGCATTATGGGGGAGTCCTACAATGAGCAGTTCTTC. It codes for CATSIMGESYNEQFF.

This chain joins TRBV25-1 and TRBJ2-1; tentatively, D is TRBD1 (6 bases). Germline-derived CDR1 and CDR2 are MGHDK and SYGVNS. Trimming cost V 4 bases and J 4 bases, with 17 bases left between them. The CDR3 has 16 amino acids. CDR3 residues: CASSASGTRSYNEQFF. DNA for the CDR3: TGTGCCAGCAGTGCCTCCGGGACAAGGAGTTACAATGAGCAGTTCTTC.

The rearrangement joins TRBV5-5 to TRBJ2-7; no clear D gene. The CDR3 is made up of 12 amino acids. V shed 2 bases and J shed 2 bases, with 5 bases lying between them. Germline CDR1 reads SGHKS; CDR2 reads YYEKEE (reference sequence). This CDR3 is CASSFYTYEQYF. The DNA for the CDR3 is TGTGCCAGCAGCTTCTATACCTACGAGCAGTACTTC.

The genes are TRBV12-3 or TRBV12-4 and TRBJ2-3; 7 nucleotides match TRBD2. Trimming took 7 bases from V and 2 from J; bases not matched to a gene: 3. CDR3 size: 13 residues. For the CDR3, the DNA is TGTGCCAGCAAAGCGGGACTCACAGATACGCAGTATTTT. It codes for CASKAGLTDTQYF.

The chain recombines TRBV12-3 or TRBV12-4 with TRBJ1-1; D gene ambiguous. The CDR3 is 13 amino acids. V was shortened by 5 bases and J by 6 bases, with 13 bases between the two germline ends. CDR3 bases: TGTGCCAGCAGTATAAGGGTGGGTGCTGAAGCTTTCTTT. Translation gives CASSIRVGAEAFF.

The rearrangement links TRBV28 to TRBJ1-6; D call uncertain. Germline V lookup: CDR1 MDHEN, CDR2 SYDVKM. V gave up 7 bases and J gave up 10 bases, with 17 bases separating them. The CDR3 has 14 amino acids. CDR3 in DNA: TGTGCCAGCAAGTTCCCCGAGGGAAGATCACCCCTCCACTTT. It encodes CASKFPEGRSPLHF.